A single sample is the source of the 13 T cell receptor beta chains below, sequenced in a study of T-cell memory formation after mild COVID-19. From the 5' RACE reads, TCRdb called clonotypes with MiXCR, one entry per CDR3 protein. The sample yields around 450,000 distinct CDR3 sequences, 20% seen once. Sequences were obtained from PBMCs or a T cell subset sorted from them (not recorded which). Every receptor here comes from an adult woman who had mild COVID-19 (a few samples of this study predate the infection). Cell type and time point are not known.

V usage is TRBV20-1 and J usage is TRBJ2-7; 7 bases align to TRBD1. The V segment lost 0 bases and the J segment 0 bases; nucleotides outside the gene matches: 8. CDR3 length equals 16 residues. Germline V gives CDR1 DFQATT, CDR2 SNEGSKA (reference sequence). The CDR3 sequence is CSARDVGTANSYEQYF. CDR3 bases: TGCAGTGCTAGAGATGTTGGGACAGCGAACTCCTACGAGCAGTACTTC.

CDR3 nucleotides: TGCGCCAGCAGCTTGGCCTCAGGGCCAGAGACCCAGTACTTC. It encodes CASSLASGPETQYF. The chain carries TRBV5-1 and TRBJ2-5; possibly TRBD1 for D (5 bases). Germline lookup yields CDR1 SGHRS and CDR2 YFSETQ. Between the trimmed V and J ends, which lost 0 bases and 4 bases, there was a span of 10 bases. The CDR3 consists of 14 residues.

The CDR3 DNA is TGTGCCAGCAGCTCACGAGGACAGCCCGATGGCTACACCTTC. This encodes CASSSRGQPDGYTF. The rearrangement links TRBV13 to TRBJ1-2; weak D call: TRBD1 (6 bases). Trimming cost V 4 bases and J 6 bases, with 15 bases left between them. The CDR3 contains 14 residues. CDR1 PRHDT and CDR2 FYEKMQ come from the germline V gene (reference sequence).

This clonotype was detected a few times. The chain carries TRBV7-2 and TRBJ1-5; TRBD1 agrees at 7 bases. The J segment lost 8 bases and the V segment lost 6 bases, leaving 7 bases of the junction unmatched. Germline V CDR1 and CDR2: SGHTA, FQGNSA. This CDR3 comprises 13 residues. CDR3: CASSPGQEKPQHF. The CDR3 nucleotides are TGTGCCAGCAGTCCTGGACAGGAAAAGCCCCAGCATTTT. The full variable domain, completed using reference TRBV7-2 and TRBJ1-5, is GAGVSQSPSNKVTEKGKDVELRCDPISGHTALYWYRQSLGQGLEFLIYFQGNSAPDKSGLPSDRFSAERTGGSVSTLTIQRTQQEDSAVYLCASSPGQEKPQHFGDGTRLSIL.

This clonotype was picked up a small number of times. The chain employs TRBV24-1 and TRBJ1-3, with TRBD1 as a possible D gene (5 bases). Germline V CDR1 and CDR2: KGHDR, SFDVKD. This CDR3 spans 15 amino acids. Deletions cut 3 bases from V and 3 bases from J, with 11 bases between. For the CDR3, the DNA is TGTGCCACCAGTGATCCCCGGGACGGTGGAAACACCATATATTTT. This sequence encodes CATSDPRDGGNTIYF.

The rearrangement uses TRBV6-1 and TRBJ1-4; weak D call: TRBD1 (5 bases). Germline V CDR1 and CDR2: MNHNS, SASEGT. CDR3 length: 14 amino acids. The V gene lost 4 bases and the J gene lost 8 bases, with 14 bases spanning the gap. Written as DNA, the CDR3 is TGTGCCAGCAGTGGTGAGCTGGGGCGGGAAAAACTGTTTTTT. Protein sequence: CASSGELGREKLFF.

The chain recombines TRBV13 with TRBJ2-5, with 9 bases lining up with TRBD1. Looked up from germline, CDR1 is PRHDT and CDR2 is FYEKMQ (reference sequence). J was trimmed by 5 bases and V by 5 bases; bases with no gene match: 6. CDR3 length: 14 residues. This chain's CDR3 is CASSHYRGLETQYF. The CDR3 DNA reads TGTGCCAGCAGCCACTACAGGGGGCTGGAGACCCAGTACTTC. Variable domain in full (rest from reference TRBV13 and TRBJ2-5): AAGVIQSPRHLIKEKRETATLKCYPIPRHDTVYWYQQGPGQDPQFLISFYEKMQSDKGSIPDRFSAQQFSDYHSELNMSSLELGDSALYFCASSHYRGLETQYFGPGTRLLVL.

This sequence joins TRBV5-6 and TRBJ1-1; maybe TRBD1 (6 bases). This CDR3 has 16 residues. Deletions cut 0 bases from V and 6 bases from J, with 18 bases between. CDR1 SGHDT and CDR2 YYEEEE come from the germline V gene. CDR3 loop: CASSLGRKTGRAEAFF. The CDR3 bases are TGTGCCAGCAGCTTGGGGAGAAAAACAGGGAGAGCTGAAGCTTTCTTT.

This clonotype was observed a few times. The genes are TRBV5-1 and TRBJ1-1; possible D gene TRBD1, 6 bases. V lost 4 bases and J 8 bases, leaving 12 bases between the germline ends. CDR3 size: 12 residues. Germline V CDR1 and CDR2: SGHRS, YFSETQ. Here the CDR3 reads CASSRAGAEAFF. CDR3 bases: TGCGCCAGCAGCAGGGCGGGGGCCGAAGCTTTCTTT. Supplemented by reference TRBV5-1 and TRBJ1-1, the full variable domain reads KAGVTQTPRYLIKTRGQQVTLSCSPISGHRSVSWYQQTPGQGLQFLFEYFSETQRNKGNFPGRFSGRQFSNSRSEMNVSTLELGDSALYLCASSRAGAEAFFGQGTRLTVV.

In this sample, this clonotype turned up a few times. The V call is TRBV6-2 or TRBV6-3, the J call TRBJ2-7; D is perhaps TRBD2 (5 bases). Germline values: CDR1 MNHEY, CDR2 SVGEGT. CDR3 length equals 15 residues. V was trimmed by 5 bases and J by 2 bases, leaving 16 bases between them. CDR3 residues: CASSPLSTAAYEQYF. In DNA form, the CDR3 reads TGTGCCAGCAGTCCCCTGAGTACAGCGGCCTACGAGCAGTACTTC.

The V gene is TRBV12-3 or TRBV12-4, the J gene TRBJ2-3, with D unclear. The CDR3 has 12 residues. The V and J ends lost 5 bases and 4 bases respectively, with 7 bases between them. In nucleotides, the CDR3 is TGTGCCAGCAGTGGATTCGCAGATACGCAGTATTTT. Protein product: CASSGFADTQYF.

This clonotype occurred a few times. The chain uses TRBV29-1 and TRBJ1-2, with D possibly matching TRBD1 (6 bases). Germline values: CDR1 SQVTM, CDR2 ANQGSEA. This CDR3 comprises 15 residues. V was pared by 5 bases and J by 8 bases, with 24 bases between. CDR3 coding DNA: TGCAGCGTTAAGGGGGACCTGAACAAAGTTGGAGGCTACACCTTC. It specifies CSVKGDLNKVGGYTF.

The chain links TRBV20-1 to TRBJ2-5, with 9 bases aligning to TRBD1. With V trimmed by 5 bases and J by 2 bases, 3 bases remained unmatched. Per germline, CDR1 DFQATT and CDR2 SNEGSKA (reference sequence). The CDR3 contains 13 residues. CDR3 sequence reads: CSAGQGKQETQYF. CDR3 nucleotide sequence: TGCAGTGCTGGACAGGGGAAGCAAGAGACCCAGTACTTC.